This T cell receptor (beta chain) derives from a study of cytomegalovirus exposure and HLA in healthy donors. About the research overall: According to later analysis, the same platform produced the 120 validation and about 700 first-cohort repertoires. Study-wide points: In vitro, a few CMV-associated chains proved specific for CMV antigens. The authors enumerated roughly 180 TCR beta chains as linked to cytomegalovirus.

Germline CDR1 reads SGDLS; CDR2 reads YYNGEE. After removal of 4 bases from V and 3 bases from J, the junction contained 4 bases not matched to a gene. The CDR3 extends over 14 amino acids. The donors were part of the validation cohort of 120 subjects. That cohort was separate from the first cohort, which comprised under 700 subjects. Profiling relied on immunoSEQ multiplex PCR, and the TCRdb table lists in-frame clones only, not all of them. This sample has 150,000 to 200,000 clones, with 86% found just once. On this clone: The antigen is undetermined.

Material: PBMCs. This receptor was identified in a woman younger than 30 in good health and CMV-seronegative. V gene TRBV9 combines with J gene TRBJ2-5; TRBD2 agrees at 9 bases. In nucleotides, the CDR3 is TGTGCCAGCAGCCCATGGACTAGCGAAGAGACCCAGTACTTC. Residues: CASSPWTSEETQYF.